This entry concerns a single T cell receptor beta chain. The source of the sample is a study of blood T cell repertoires in COVID-19. Turning to the study itself: Nucleic acid was either cDNA or gDNA, and it came from T cells, B-cell-depleted T cells, or PBMCs.

This table comes from immunoSEQ multiplex PCR, and its TCRdb copy is limited to in-frame clones, with some not included. The sample contains hundreds of thousands of clones, 87% of which appear only once. V was cut by 0 bases and J by 5 bases, with 13 bases left in between. The CDR3 length is 15 residues. Germline loops: CDR1 SGHNT, CDR2 YENEEA. The material sequenced was PBMCs or T cells enriched from blood (not recorded which). This clonotype was sampled from a woman aged 35 to 49 who had recovered from COVID-19. V usage is TRBV11-3 and J usage is TRBJ1-1, with D tentatively TRBD1 (5 bases). This CDR3 is CASSLDSREGTEAFF. Written as DNA, the CDR3 is TGTGCCAGCAGCTTAGATTCCAGGGAGGGGACTGAAGCTTTCTTT.